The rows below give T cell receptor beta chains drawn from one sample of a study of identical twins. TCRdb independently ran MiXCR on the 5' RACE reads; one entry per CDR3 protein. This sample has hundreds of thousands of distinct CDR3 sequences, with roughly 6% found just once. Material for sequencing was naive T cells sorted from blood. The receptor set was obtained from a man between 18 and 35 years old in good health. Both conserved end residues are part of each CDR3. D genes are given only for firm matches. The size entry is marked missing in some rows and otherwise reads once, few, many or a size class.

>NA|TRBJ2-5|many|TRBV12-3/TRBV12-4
CASSPEGPQETQYF
TGTGCCAGCAGCCCCGAGGGACCCCAAGAGACCCAGTACTTC
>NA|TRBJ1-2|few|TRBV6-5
CASSYSNWGDGYTF
TGTGCCAGCAGTTACTCGAATTGGGGCGATGGCTACACCTTC
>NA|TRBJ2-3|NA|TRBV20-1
CSAPGLTDTQYF
TGCAGTGCACCGGGACTCACAGATACGCAGTATTTT
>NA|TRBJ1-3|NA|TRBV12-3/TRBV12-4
CASSLFGGHSGNTIYF
TGTGCCAGCAGTTTATTTGGGGGGCACTCTGGAAACACCATATATTTT
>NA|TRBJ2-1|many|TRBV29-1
CSGRRTEYNEQFF
TGCAGCGGCAGACGGACAGAGTACAATGAGCAGTTCTTC
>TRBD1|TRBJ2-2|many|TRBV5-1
CASSPRQGSPNTGELFF
TGCGCCAGCAGCCCCCGACAGGGCTCGCCGAACACCGGGGAGCTGTTTTTT
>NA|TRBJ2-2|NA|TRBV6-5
CATSRLGELFF
TGTGCCACCAGCAGACTCGGGGAGCTGTTTTTT
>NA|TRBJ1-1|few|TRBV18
CASSVIGGNTEAFF
TGTGCCAGCTCAGTTATCGGGGGTAACACTGAAGCTTTCTTT
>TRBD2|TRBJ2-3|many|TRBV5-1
CASSWGLAGGPTDTQYF
TGCGCCAGCAGCTGGGGACTAGCGGGAGGGCCGACAGATACGCAGTATTTT
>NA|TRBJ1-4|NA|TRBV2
CASSGEGSNEKLFF
TGTGCCAGCAGTGGTGAAGGATCTAATGAAAAACTGTTTTTT
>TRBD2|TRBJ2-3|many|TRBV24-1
CATSDSREGRTDTQYF
TGTGCCACCAGTGATTCGCGGGAGGGCCGTACAGATACGCAGTATTTT
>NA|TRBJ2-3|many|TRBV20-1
CSASRLVADTQYF
TGCAGTGCTAGTCGCCTAGTTGCAGATACGCAGTATTTT
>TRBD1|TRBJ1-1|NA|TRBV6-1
CASRLNRGQGMNTEAFF
TGTGCCAGCAGACTAAATAGGGGACAGGGAATGAACACTGAAGCTTTCTTT
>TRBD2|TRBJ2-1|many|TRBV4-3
CASSQDSGRGDEQFF
TGCGCCAGCAGCCAAGATTCCGGGAGGGGGGATGAGCAGTTCTTC
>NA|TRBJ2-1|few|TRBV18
CASSPEQGTLNNEQFF
TGTGCCAGCTCACCCGAACAGGGTACCCTCAACAATGAGCAGTTCTTC
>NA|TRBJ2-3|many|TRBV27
CASRPGYTREDTQYF
TGTGCCAGCAGACCCGGGTATACGAGGGAAGATACGCAGTATTTT
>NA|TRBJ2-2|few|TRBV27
CASSSGWGRDFSNTGELFF
TGTGCCAGCAGTTCGGGCTGGGGCAGGGATTTTTCCAACACCGGGGAGCTGTTTTTT
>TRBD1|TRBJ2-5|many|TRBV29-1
CSVEPPGGIETQYF
TGCAGCGTTGAACCCCCAGGGGGCATAGAGACCCAGTACTTC
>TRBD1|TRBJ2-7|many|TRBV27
CASSSVGTAPYEQYF
TGTGCCAGCAGTTCCGTAGGGACAGCCCCCTACGAGCAGTACTTC
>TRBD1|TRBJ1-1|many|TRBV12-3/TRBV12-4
CASRGQGSAEAFF
TGTGCCAGCAGGGGACAGGGAAGTGCTGAAGCTTTCTTT
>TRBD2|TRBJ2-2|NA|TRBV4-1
CASSQEMSGSPGELFF
TGCGCCAGCAGCCAAGAAATGAGCGGGAGTCCCGGGGAGCTGTTTTTT
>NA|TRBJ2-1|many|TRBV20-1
CSANMGYGSYNEQFF
TGCAGTGCTAACATGGGCTACGGCTCCTACAATGAGCAGTTCTTC
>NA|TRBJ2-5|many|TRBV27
CASSLFLRAETQYF
TGTGCCAGCAGTTTATTTCTGAGGGCAGAGACCCAGTACTTC
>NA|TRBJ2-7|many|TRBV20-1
CSAHRGYEQYF
TGCAGTGCTCACCGGGGCTACGAGCAGTACTTC
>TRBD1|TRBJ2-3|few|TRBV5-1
CASSPGQGRGDTQYF
TGCGCCAGCAGCCCCGGACAGGGGCGGGGAGATACGCAGTATTTT
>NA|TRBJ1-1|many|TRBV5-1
CASSGRSGVEWTEAFF
TGCGCCAGCAGCGGCCGATCGGGGGTCGAGTGGACTGAAGCTTTCTTT